Below, 16 T cell receptor beta chains from the same sample are listed, as sequenced in a study of type 1 regulatory T cells. TCRdb called the reads again in MiXCR, with one record for every CDR3 protein. This table has about 67,000 distinct CDR3 sequences, approximately 47% appearing once. These TCRs are of unknown antigen specificity. The sequenced sample consisted of cultured non-Tr1 T cells, either the whole culture or a sorted T cell fraction (not recorded which). The receptor source for this set is a human donor in good health.

This clonotype was found a few times. The CDR3 nucleotides are TGTGCCAGCAGCCGCGGCAGCCGCTTCTCTTATGCCTACGAGCAGTACTTC. Translating gives CASSRGSRFSYAYEQYF. The genes are TRBV7-2 and TRBJ2-7; D is unclear. CDR1 is SGHTA and CDR2 is FQGNSA in the germline V gene. The V and J ends lost 5 bases and 2 bases respectively, with 22 bases between them. There are 17 residues in the CDR3. Variable domain in full (rest from reference TRBV7-2 and TRBJ2-7): GAGVSQSPSNKVTEKGKDVELRCDPISGHTALYWYRQSLGQGLEFLIYFQGNSAPDKSGLPSDRFSAERTGGSVSTLTIQRTQQEDSAVYLCASSRGSRFSYAYEQYFGPGTRLTVT.

This clonotype occurred a few times. This sequence joins TRBV4-1 and TRBJ1-2; TRBD1 is a possible D gene (6 bases). Per germline, CDR1 MGHRA and CDR2 YSYEKL. Trimming cost V 2 bases and J 2 bases, with 15 bases left between them. This CDR3 is 16 amino acids long. The CDR3 region is CASSQPRGGRNYGYTF. The CDR3 bases are TGCGCCAGCAGCCAACCACGAGGGGGGAGGAACTATGGCTACACCTTC.

The chain couples TRBV6-6 to TRBJ1-5, with 7 bases matching TRBD1. The CDR3 is made up of 16 amino acids. Germline CDR1 MNHNY, CDR2 SVGAGI (reference sequence). The trim removed 0 bases at V and 1 base at J, leaving 3 bases unmatched. The CDR3 loop is CASSYSPGQSNQPQHF. The CDR3 nucleotides are TGTGCCAGCAGTTACTCTCCGGGACAGAGCAATCAGCCCCAGCATTTT.

This sequence joins TRBV11-2 and TRBJ2-2; the D gene is possibly TRBD2 (5 bases). V lost 2 bases, J lost 4 bases, and 17 bases lay in between. The germline V gene has CDR1 SGHAT and CDR2 FQNNGV. This CDR3 has 17 amino acids. CDR3 loop: CASSLKGGEAGTGELFF. For the CDR3, the DNA is TGTGCCAGCAGCTTAAAAGGCGGTGAGGCGGGCACCGGGGAGCTGTTTTTT.

A few counts support this clonotype. V usage is TRBV9 and J usage is TRBJ1-5, with D possibly matching TRBD1 (5 bases). The CDR3 covers 13 residues. Germline CDR1 and CDR2: SGDLS and YYNGEE. The ends were cut back, 9 bases at V and 3 bases at J, with 13 bases in the middle. CDR3 residues: CATQWGDNQPQHF. Written as DNA, the CDR3 is TGTGCCACCCAGTGGGGGGACAATCAGCCCCAGCATTTT.

The rearrangement joins TRBV5-8 to TRBJ2-7; D is undetermined. The germline CDR1 and CDR2 sequences are SGHTS and YDEGEE. V lost 3 bases and J lost 2, with 3 bases in between. CDR3 length: 11 amino acids. DNA for the CDR3: TGTGCCAGCAGCTCCGCCTACGAGCAGTACTTC. It encodes CASSSAYEQYF.

Only a few counts were recorded for this clonotype. This rearrangement joins TRBV5-1 to TRBJ1-4; no definite D call. V was cut by 2 bases and J by 7 bases, with 12 bases left in between. Germline CDR1 reads SGHRS; CDR2 reads YFSETQ. This CDR3 is built from 14 residues. The CDR3, as DNA: TGCGCCAGCAGCTTCGACACTGGCAGTGAAAAACTGTTTTTT. It is translated as CASSFDTGSEKLFF. Variable domain in full (rest from reference TRBV5-1 and TRBJ1-4): KAGVTQTPRYLIKTRGQQVTLSCSPISGHRSVSWYQQTPGQGLQFLFEYFSETQRNKGNFPGRFSGRQFSNSRSEMNVSTLELGDSALYLCASSFDTGSEKLFFGSGTQLSVL.

DNA of the CDR3: TGTGCCAGCTCAAGGTTGGAACTCTACGAGCAGTACTTC. Its translation is CASSRLELYEQYF. The V and J genes are TRBV18 and TRBJ2-7; D remains unclear. Germline V CDR1 and CDR2: KGHSH, LQKENI. The CDR3 runs to 13 residues. V dropped 5 bases and J dropped 3 bases, with 11 bases sitting between them.

This clonotype showed up just a few times. V gene TRBV5-1 combines with J gene TRBJ2-3; the match to TRBD2 covers 9 bases. The germline CDR1 and CDR2 sequences are SGHRS and YFSETQ. Losses at the gene ends were 5 bases for V and 6 bases for J; bases not matched to a gene: 7. The CDR3 extends over 14 amino acids. The CDR3, as DNA: TGCGCCAGCAGACGGCGGGGGGGCCCCGATACGCAGTATTTT. This encodes CASRRRGGPDTQYF.

This chain joins TRBV7-8 and TRBJ1-1; no clear D. There are 13 residues in the CDR3. With 1 base removed from V and 4 bases from J, the gap between germline ends came to 7 bases. Germline CDR1 is SGHVS and CDR2 is FQNEAQ. CDR3 in amino acids: CASSLDGITEAFF. DNA of the CDR3: TGTGCCAGCAGCTTAGATGGGATCACTGAAGCTTTCTTT. The full variable domain, completed using reference TRBV7-8 and TRBJ1-1, is GAGVSQSPRYKVAKRGQDVALRCDPISGHVSLFWYQQALGQGPEFLTYFQNEAQLDKSGLPSDRFFAERPEGSVSTLKIQRTQQEDSAVYLCASSLDGITEAFFGQGTRLTVV.

The chain uses TRBV7-7 and TRBJ1-1; no firm D call. V was clipped by 5 bases and J by 0 bases, with 7 bases between them. The germline CDR1 and CDR2 sequences are SSHAT and FNYEAQ (reference sequence). This CDR3 spans 13 amino acids. The CDR3 is CASSRTVNTEAFF. The DNA of the CDR3 is TGTGCCAGCAGCCGCACAGTGAACACTGAAGCTTTCTTT.

This clonotype came up a few times. V and J are TRBV6-4 and TRBJ2-1; 8 nucleotides align to TRBD2. This CDR3 contains 13 residues. Germline values: CDR1 MRHNA, CDR2 SNTAGT. V dropped 4 bases and J dropped 6; count of bases not matched to a gene: 2. This chain's CDR3 is CASSAGGGNEQFF. Here the CDR3 DNA reads TGTGCCAGCAGTGCCGGGGGGGGCAATGAGCAGTTCTTC.

V and J are TRBV27 and TRBJ2-1; 11 bases match TRBD2. This CDR3 spans 16 amino acids. Germline V CDR1 and CDR2: MNHEY, SMNVEV (reference sequence). Trimming took 4 bases from V and 2 from J; bases not matched to a gene: 4. In DNA, the CDR3 is TGTGCCAGCAGTTACGTAGCGGGGGGGCCCTACAATGAGCAGTTCTTC. Protein sequence: CASSYVAGGPYNEQFF.

The J gene is TRBJ2-2, the V gene TRBV12-3 or TRBV12-4, with 8 bases fitting TRBD1. With V trimmed by 7 bases and J by 7 bases, 5 bases remained unmatched. This CDR3 comprises 13 residues. CDR3: CASTVDRVGELFF. The CDR3 nucleotides are TGTGCCAGCACCGTGGACAGGGTCGGGGAGCTGTTTTTT.

The J gene is TRBJ1-5, the V gene TRBV20-1; D is possibly TRBD1 (6 bases). In germline, CDR1 is DFQATT, CDR2 SNEGSKA (reference sequence). The CDR3 length is 14 residues. V was cut by 6 bases and J by 7 bases, with 19 bases left in between. The CDR3 sequence is CSAERGGGRQPQHF. In DNA form, the CDR3 reads TGCAGTGCCGAGAGGGGGGGCGGGAGGCAGCCCCAGCATTTT.

This clonotype was seen a few times. This chain joins TRBV6-1 and TRBJ2-7; either TRBD1 or TRBD2 may supply D (6 bases each). Trimming removed 5 bases at V and 0 bases at J, with 14 bases between. CDR3 length equals 15 residues. Germline assignment: CDR1 MNHNS and CDR2 SASEGT. The CDR3 protein is CASSLHGGPSYEQYF. CDR3 sequence (DNA): TGTGCCAGCAGTCTACATGGGGGGCCCTCCTACGAGCAGTACTTC.